The clone carrying this T cell receptor (beta chain) occurred many times. This entry is derived from a study of blood T cells in healthy people across ages. Background on the study: Per every two T cells, about one barcoded beta molecule was captured by template switching.

A J-beta primer mix and a sample-barcoded 5' primer were used in a second PCR of about 6 to 12 cycles. MiXCR, run by TCRdb on the 5' RACE reads, gives a single entry per CDR3 protein. The table shows roughly 640,000 distinct CDR3 sequences, with about 30% occurring only once. The study drew donors from healthy Caucasian individuals in Russia aged roughly 6 to 95. The sample, 9 to 10 milliliters of peripheral blood, was drawn from each donor. Total RNA, at least 6 micrograms per sample, was extracted from PBMCs. This TCR came from a woman over 75 in good health. Sequencing used blood.

The CDR3, as DNA: TGTGCCAGCAGTAAACTAGCGGGGGGGCACTACCTACAGAATGAGCAGTTCTTC. Residues: CASSKLAGGHYLQNEQFF. V and J are TRBV6-5 and TRBJ2-1, with 13 bases that match TRBD2. Germline values: CDR1 MNHEY, CDR2 SVGAGI. The CDR3 covers 18 residues. The trim removed 5 bases at V and 7 bases at J, leaving 14 bases unmatched.